This T cell receptor beta chain was identified in a study of T-cell memory formation after mild COVID-19. Regarding the study as a whole: Pre-infection memory already had some responding clones, implying cross-reactive memory joined. Among contracting clones, CD4+ were mainly CM/EM and CD8+ enriched in EMRA. The study found balanced CD4/CD8 in clones contracting day 15 to 85 and a CD4+ lean in later expanders.

Libraries for TCRalpha and TCRbeta carried sample barcodes and unique molecular identifiers via 5'RACE. Using its own MiXCR run on the 5' RACE reads, TCRdb lists one record per CDR3 protein. The repertoire consists of about 340,000 distinct CDR3 sequences, with about a sixth occurring once and the leading ten covering more than 20%. Comments on this clonotype: Its matching antigen is unknown.

With 3 bases clipped from V and 7 bases from J, the junction kept 9 bases outside the gene matches. Germline V gene data show CDR1 as DFQATT and CDR2 as SNEGSKA (reference sequence). This CDR3 comprises 14 residues. Specimen: PBMCs or a T cell subset sorted from them (not recorded which). V gene TRBV20-1 combines with J gene TRBJ2-7; 10 bases agree with TRBD1. The receptor was isolated from a man in his late teens or twenties who had mild COVID-19 (a few samples of this study predate the infection). Cell type and time point are not known. CDR3 sequence reads: CSARGTGAWKEQYV. CDR3 in DNA: TGCAGTGCTAGGGGGACAGGGGCTTGGAAAGAGCAGTACGTC.